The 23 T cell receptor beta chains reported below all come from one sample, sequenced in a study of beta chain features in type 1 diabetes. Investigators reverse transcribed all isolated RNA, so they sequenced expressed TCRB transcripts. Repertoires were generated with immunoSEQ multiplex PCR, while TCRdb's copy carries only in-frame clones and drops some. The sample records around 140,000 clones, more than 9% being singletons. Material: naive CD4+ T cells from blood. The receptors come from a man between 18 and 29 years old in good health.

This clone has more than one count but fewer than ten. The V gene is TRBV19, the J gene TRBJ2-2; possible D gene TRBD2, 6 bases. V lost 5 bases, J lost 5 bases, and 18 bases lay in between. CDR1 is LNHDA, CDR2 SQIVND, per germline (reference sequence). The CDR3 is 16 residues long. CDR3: CASSLASGTQTGELFF. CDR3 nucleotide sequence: TGTGCCAGTAGTCTGGCCTCCGGGACTCAGACCGGGGAGCTGTTTTTT. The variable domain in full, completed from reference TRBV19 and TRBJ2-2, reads DGGITQSPKYLFRKEGQNVTLSCEQNLNHDAMYWYRQDPGQGLRLIYYSQIVNDFQKGDIAEGYSVSREKKESFPLTVTSAQKNPTAFYLCASSLASGTQTGELFFGEGSRLTVL.

The CDR3 sequence: CASSVAPTSYNEQFF. The CDR3 region has the DNA TGTGCCAGCAGCGTAGCTCCTACCTCCTACAATGAGCAGTTCTTC. The chain links TRBV9 to TRBJ2-1; no reliable D call. V gave up 0 bases and J gave up 0 bases, with 7 bases separating them. Germline V gene lookup returns CDR1 SGDLS and CDR2 YYNGEE. The CDR3 consists of 15 residues.

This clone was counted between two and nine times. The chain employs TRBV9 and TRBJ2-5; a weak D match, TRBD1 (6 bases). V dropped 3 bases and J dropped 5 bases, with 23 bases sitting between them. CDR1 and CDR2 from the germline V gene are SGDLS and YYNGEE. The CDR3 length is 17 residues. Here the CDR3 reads CASSAGLNQGFLETQYF. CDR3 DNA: TGTGCCAGCAGCGCCGGGTTGAACCAGGGGTTTTTGGAGACCCAGTACTTC.

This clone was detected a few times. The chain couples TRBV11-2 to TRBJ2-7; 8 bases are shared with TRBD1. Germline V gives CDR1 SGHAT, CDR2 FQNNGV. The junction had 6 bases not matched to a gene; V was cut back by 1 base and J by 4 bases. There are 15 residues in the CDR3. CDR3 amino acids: CASSLGGRGLYEQYF. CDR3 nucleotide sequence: TGTGCCAGCAGCTTAGGCGGCAGGGGGCTGTACGAGCAGTACTTC.

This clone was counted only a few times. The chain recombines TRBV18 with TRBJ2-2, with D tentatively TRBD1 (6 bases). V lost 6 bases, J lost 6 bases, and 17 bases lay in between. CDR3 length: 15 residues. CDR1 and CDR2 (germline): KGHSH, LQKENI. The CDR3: CASSNLMTGPGELFF. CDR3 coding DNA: TGTGCCAGCTCGAATCTAATGACAGGTCCCGGGGAGCTGTTTTTT. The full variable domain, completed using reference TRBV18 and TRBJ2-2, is NAGVMQNPRHLVRRRGQEARLRCSPMKGHSHVYWYRQLPEEGLKFMVYLQKENIIDESGMPKERFSAEFPKEGPSILRIQQVVRGDSAAYFCASSNLMTGPGELFFGEGSRLTVL.

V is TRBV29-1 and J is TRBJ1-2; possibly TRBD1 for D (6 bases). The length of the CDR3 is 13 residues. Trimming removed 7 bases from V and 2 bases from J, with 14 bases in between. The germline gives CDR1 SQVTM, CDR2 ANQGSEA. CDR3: CSAAPGVNYGYTF. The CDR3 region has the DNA TGCAGCGCAGCCCCAGGGGTAAACTATGGCTACACCTTC. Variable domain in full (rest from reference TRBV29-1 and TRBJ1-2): SAVISQKPSRDICQRGTSLTIQCQVDSQVTMMFWYRQQPGQSLTLIATANQGSEATYESGFVIDKFPISRPNLTFSTLTVSNMSPEDSSIYLCSAAPGVNYGYTFGSGTRLTVV.

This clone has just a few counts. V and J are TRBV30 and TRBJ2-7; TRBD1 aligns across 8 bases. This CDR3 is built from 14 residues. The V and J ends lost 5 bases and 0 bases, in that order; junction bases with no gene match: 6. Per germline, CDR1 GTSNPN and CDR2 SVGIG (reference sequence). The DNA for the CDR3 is TGTGCCTGGGGGGACAGGAAGGGCTCCTACGAGCAGTACTTC. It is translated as CAWGDRKGSYEQYF.

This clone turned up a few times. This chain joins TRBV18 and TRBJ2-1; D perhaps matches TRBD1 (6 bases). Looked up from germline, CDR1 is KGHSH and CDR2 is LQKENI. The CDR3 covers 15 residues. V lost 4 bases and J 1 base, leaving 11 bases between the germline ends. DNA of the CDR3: TGTGCCAGCTCACTGGCACAGGGTTCCTACAATGAGCAGTTCTTC. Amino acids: CASSLAQGSYNEQFF.

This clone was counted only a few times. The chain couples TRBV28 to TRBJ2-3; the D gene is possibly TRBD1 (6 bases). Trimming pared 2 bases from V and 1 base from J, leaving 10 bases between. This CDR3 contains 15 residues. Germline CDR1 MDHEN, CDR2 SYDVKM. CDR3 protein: CASSLSGGGTDTQYF. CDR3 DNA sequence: TGTGCCAGCAGTTTAAGTGGGGGCGGCACAGATACGCAGTATTTT.

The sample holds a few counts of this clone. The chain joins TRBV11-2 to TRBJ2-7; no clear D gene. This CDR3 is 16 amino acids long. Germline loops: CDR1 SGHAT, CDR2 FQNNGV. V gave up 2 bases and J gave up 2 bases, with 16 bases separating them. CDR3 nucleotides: TGTGCCAGCAGCTTACTTCAGCTAGACCTGACCTACGAGCAGTACTTC. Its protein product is CASSLLQLDLTYEQYF.

CDR3 coding DNA: TGTGCCATCACCGCGGGACTAGCGGGGACCGGGGAGCTGTTTTTT. The encoded protein is CAITAGLAGTGELFF. The chain links TRBV6-5 to TRBJ2-2; 13 nucleotides align to TRBD2. V lost 10 bases, J lost 5 bases, and 7 bases stayed unmatched. CDR3 size: 15 residues. The V gene's germline CDR1 is MNHEY and CDR2 SVGAGI.

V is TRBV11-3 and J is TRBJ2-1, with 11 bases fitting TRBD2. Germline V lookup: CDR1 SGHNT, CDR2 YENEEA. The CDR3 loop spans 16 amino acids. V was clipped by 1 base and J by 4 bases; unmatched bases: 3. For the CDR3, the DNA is TGTGCCAGCAGCTTAGGAGGGACTAGCGGATACAATGAGCAGTTCTTC. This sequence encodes CASSLGGTSGYNEQFF. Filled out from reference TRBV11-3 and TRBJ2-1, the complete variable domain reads EAGVVQSPRYKIIEKKQPVAFWCNPISGHNTLYWYLQNLGQGPELLIRYENEEAVDDSQLPKDRFSAERLKGVDSTLKIQPAELGDSAVYLCASSLGGTSGYNEQFFGPGTRLTVL.

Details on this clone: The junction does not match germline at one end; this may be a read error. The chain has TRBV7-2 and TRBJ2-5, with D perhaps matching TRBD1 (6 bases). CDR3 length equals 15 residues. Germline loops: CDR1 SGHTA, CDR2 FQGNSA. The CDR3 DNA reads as TGCGCCAGCAGCCAAGGGGGTCTCGGGTTGGAGACCCAGTACTTC. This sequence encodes CASSQGGLGLETQYF.

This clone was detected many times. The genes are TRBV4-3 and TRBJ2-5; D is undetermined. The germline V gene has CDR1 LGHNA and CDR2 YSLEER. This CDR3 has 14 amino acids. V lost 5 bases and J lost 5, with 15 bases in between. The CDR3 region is CASSYSLTPETQYF. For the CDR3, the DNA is TGCGCCAGCAGCTATAGTTTAACTCCGGAGACCCAGTACTTC.

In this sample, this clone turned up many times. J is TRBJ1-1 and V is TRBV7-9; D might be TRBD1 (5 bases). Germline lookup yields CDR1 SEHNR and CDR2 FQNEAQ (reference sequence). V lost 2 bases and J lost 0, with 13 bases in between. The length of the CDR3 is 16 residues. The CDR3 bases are TGTGCCAGCAGCTTAAGGACAAGGACCTTGAACACTGAAGCTTTCTTT. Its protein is CASSLRTRTLNTEAFF.

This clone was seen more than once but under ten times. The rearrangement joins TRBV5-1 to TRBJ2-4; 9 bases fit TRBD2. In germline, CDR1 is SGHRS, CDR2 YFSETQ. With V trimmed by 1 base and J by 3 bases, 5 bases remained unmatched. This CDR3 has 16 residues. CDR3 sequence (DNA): TGCGCCAGCAGCTTGATCGTGACTAGCGGCAAAAACATTCAGTACTTC. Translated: CASSLIVTSGKNIQYF.

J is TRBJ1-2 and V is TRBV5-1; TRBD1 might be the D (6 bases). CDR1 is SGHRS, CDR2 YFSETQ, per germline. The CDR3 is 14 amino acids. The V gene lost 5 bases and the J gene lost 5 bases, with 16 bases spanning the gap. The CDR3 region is CASSRDTPGYGYTF. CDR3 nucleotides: TGCGCCAGCAGTAGGGACACTCCGGGATATGGCTACACCTTC.

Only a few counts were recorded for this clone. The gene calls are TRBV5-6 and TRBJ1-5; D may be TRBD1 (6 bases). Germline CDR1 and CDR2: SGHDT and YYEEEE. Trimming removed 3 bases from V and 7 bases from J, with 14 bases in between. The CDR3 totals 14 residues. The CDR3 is CASSSRGGGQPQHF. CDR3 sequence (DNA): TGTGCCAGCAGCTCTAGGGGGGGAGGACAGCCCCAGCATTTT.

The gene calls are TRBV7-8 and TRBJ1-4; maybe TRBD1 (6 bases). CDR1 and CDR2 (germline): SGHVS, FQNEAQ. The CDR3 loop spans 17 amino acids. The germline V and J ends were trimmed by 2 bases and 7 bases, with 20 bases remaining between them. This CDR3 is CASSLRGGIMSSEKLFF. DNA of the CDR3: TGTGCCAGCAGCTTAAGGGGGGGAATTATGTCGAGTGAAAAACTGTTTTTT.

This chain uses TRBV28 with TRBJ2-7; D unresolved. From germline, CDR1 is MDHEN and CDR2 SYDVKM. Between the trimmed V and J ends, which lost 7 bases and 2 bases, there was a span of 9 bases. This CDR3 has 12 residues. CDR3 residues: CASMVRTYEQYF. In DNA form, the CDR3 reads TGTGCCAGCATGGTCAGAACCTACGAGCAGTACTTC.

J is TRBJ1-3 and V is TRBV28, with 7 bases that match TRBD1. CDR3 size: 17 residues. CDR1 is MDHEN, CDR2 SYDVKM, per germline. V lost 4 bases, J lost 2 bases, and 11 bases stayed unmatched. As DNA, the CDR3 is TGTGCCAGCAGTTCCCCGGGACAGACGGTTCCTGGAAACACCATATATTTT. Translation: CASSSPGQTVPGNTIYF.

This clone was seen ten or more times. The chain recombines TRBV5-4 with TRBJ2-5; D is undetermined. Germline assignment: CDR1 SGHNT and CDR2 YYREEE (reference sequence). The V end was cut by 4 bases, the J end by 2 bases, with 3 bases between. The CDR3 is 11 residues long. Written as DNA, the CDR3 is TGTGCCAGCAGCCTACAAGAGACCCAGTACTTC. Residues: CASSLQETQYF.

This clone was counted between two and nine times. In DNA form, the CDR3 reads TGTGCCAGCAGCAAAAACAGGGATCAGCCCCAGCATTTT. This encodes CASSKNRDQPQHF. The chain recombines TRBV14 with TRBJ1-5, with D maybe TRBD1 (6 bases). CDR3 length equals 13 residues. Germline CDR1 and CDR2: SGHDN and FVKESK. V lost 5 bases to trimming and J lost 5 bases, with 10 bases between them.